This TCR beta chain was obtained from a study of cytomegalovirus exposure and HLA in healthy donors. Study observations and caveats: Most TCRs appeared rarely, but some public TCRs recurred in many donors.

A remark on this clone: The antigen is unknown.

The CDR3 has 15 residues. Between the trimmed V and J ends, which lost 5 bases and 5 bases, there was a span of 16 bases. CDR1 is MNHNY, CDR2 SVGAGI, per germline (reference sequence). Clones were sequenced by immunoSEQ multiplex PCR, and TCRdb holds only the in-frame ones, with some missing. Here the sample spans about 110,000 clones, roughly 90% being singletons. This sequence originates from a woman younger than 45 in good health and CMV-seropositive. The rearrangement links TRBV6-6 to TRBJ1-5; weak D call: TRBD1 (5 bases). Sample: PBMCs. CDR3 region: CASSAQEGSHQPQHF. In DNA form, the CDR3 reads TGTGCCAGCAGTGCGCAGGAGGGGTCACATCAGCCCCAGCATTTT.